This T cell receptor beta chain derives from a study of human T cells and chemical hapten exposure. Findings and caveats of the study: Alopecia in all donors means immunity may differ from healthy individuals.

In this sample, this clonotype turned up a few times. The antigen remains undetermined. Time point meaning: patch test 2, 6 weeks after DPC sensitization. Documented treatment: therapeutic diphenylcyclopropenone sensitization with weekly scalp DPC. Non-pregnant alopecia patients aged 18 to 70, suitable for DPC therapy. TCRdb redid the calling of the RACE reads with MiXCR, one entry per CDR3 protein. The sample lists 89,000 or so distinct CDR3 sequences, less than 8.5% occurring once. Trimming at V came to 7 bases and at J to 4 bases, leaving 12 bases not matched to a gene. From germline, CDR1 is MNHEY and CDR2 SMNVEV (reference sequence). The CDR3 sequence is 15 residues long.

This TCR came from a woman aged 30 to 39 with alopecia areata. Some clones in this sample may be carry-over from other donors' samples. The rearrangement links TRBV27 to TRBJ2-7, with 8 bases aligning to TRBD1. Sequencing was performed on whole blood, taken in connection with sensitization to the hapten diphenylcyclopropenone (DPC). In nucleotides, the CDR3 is TGTGCCAGCAAAGGGGCCAGGGGGCCCCCTTACGAGCAGTACTTC. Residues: CASKGARGPPYEQYF.